The 9 T cell receptor beta chains below all came from one sample that was sequenced in a study of blood T cell repertoires in COVID-19. The data were produced by immunoSEQ multiplex PCR, yet TCRdb's version contains in-frame clones alone and is incomplete. This table holds about 84,000 clones, 83% found once. The sample taken for sequencing was peripheral blood. The receptor set was obtained from a woman older than 75 with acute or convalescent COVID-19.

V is TRBV11-3 and J is TRBJ2-3; the match to TRBD2 covers 11 bases. The CDR3 extends over 14 amino acids. V trimming: 3 bases; J trimming: 8 bases; junction bases outside the gene matches: 4. CDR1 is SGHNT, CDR2 YENEEA, per germline. In nucleotides, the CDR3 is TGTGCCAGCAGCTTTACTAGCGGGAGTGGTACGCAGTATTTT. As protein: CASSFTSGSGTQYF.

Only one count was recorded for this clone. This chain links TRBV4-2 with TRBJ1-3; D unresolved. The CDR3 runs 17 residues. CDR1 and CDR2 (germline): LGHNA, YNFKEQ. The V gene lost 4 bases and the J gene lost 3 bases, with 19 bases spanning the gap. The CDR3 DNA sequence: TGTGCCAGCAGCCGATCTGCTAGAGAGGATTTTGGAAACACCATATATTTT. Translating gives CASSRSAREDFGNTIYF.

The rearrangement joins TRBV5-1 to TRBJ2-1, with D unresolved. Trimming pared 4 bases from V and 0 bases from J, leaving 11 bases between. CDR1 and CDR2 from the germline V gene are SGHRS and YFSETQ. The CDR3 consists of 15 residues. CDR3 sequence: CASSVDTSSYNEQFF. In DNA form, the CDR3 reads TGCGCCAGCAGCGTCGACACGAGCTCCTACAATGAGCAGTTCTTC. Combining the CDR3 with reference TRBV5-1 and TRBJ2-1 gives the whole variable domain KAGVTQTPRYLIKTRGQQVTLSCSPISGHRSVSWYQQTPGQGLQFLFEYFSETQRNKGNFPGRFSGRQFSNSRSEMNVSTLELGDSALYLCASSVDTSSYNEQFFGPGTRLTVL.

V usage is TRBV10-1 and J usage is TRBJ2-6; D is perhaps TRBD1 (7 bases). Trimming stripped 4 bases from V and 4 bases from J, with 14 bases between. The CDR3 sequence is 16 residues long. The germline V gene encodes CDR1 WNHNN and CDR2 SYGVQD (reference sequence). CDR3 sequence: CASSVEGAEGANVLTF. In nucleotides, the CDR3 is TGCGCCAGCAGTGTGGAGGGGGCGGAAGGGGCCAACGTCCTGACTTTC.

The chain has TRBV2 and TRBJ2-3; 10 bases match TRBD2. CDR3 size: 15 residues. Germline values: CDR1 SNHLY, CDR2 FYNNEI. The DNA of the CDR3 is TGTGCAGGGCAGCGGGAGGGCCGAGGCACAGATACGCAGTATTTT. It specifies CAGQREGRGTDTQYF.

J is TRBJ2-7 and V is TRBV28, with D perhaps TRBD1 (6 bases). Between the trimmed V and J ends, which lost 4 bases and 0 bases, there was a span of 16 bases. The germline V gene has CDR1 MDHEN and CDR2 SYDVKM. The CDR3 runs to 16 residues. CDR3 DNA sequence: TGTGCCAGCAGTTCCTTACGGCTCAGGGGCTCCTACGAGCAGTACTTC. As protein: CASSSLRLRGSYEQYF.

This rearrangement joins TRBV4-2 to TRBJ2-4, with 8 bases aligning to TRBD2. This CDR3 spans 15 amino acids. The germline CDR1 and CDR2 sequences are LGHNA and YNFKEQ. The V gene end was trimmed by 2 bases and the J gene end by 5 bases; junction bases not matched to a gene: 5. CDR3 region: CASSQLELAENIQYF. CDR3 nucleotide sequence: TGTGCCAGCAGCCAATTGGAACTAGCGGAAAACATTCAGTACTTC.

The V and J genes are TRBV6-5 and TRBJ2-3, with 10 bases fitting TRBD2. Germline values: CDR1 MNHEY, CDR2 SVGAGI. V shed 6 bases, J shed 3 bases, and the junction held 3 bases outside the gene matches. The CDR3 sequence is 14 residues long. The CDR3 here is CASSQLAGTDTQYF. Written as DNA, the CDR3 is TGTGCCAGCAGCCAACTAGCGGGAACAGATACGCAGTATTTT.

This clone was seen just once. This rearrangement joins TRBV15 to TRBJ2-1, with D possibly TRBD1 on 6 matching bases. The CDR3 contains 15 residues. Looked up from germline, CDR1 is LNHNV and CDR2 is YYDKDF (reference sequence). Trimming stripped 2 bases from V and 1 base from J, with 9 bases between. The CDR3, as DNA: TGTGCCACCAGCAGAAGGGACACTTCCTACAATGAGCAGTTCTTC. Amino acids: CATSRRDTSYNEQFF.